This T cell receptor beta chain was obtained from a study of cytomegalovirus exposure and HLA in healthy donors. Points from the study as a whole: Sequencing depth across donors, presence/absence analyses assumed, was roughly uniform.

CDR1 and CDR2 (germline): SGHRS, YFSETQ. V shed 0 bases, J shed 6 bases, and the junction held 6 bases outside the gene matches. This CDR3 comprises 16 residues. Researchers ran the PCR with 60 Vbeta and 13 Jbeta primers. The repertoire was sequenced with immunoSEQ multiplex PCR; TCRdb's copy has only in-frame clones and lacks some. The sample yields under 200,000 clones, approximately 86% seen once. A remark on this clone: Antigen unknown.

This chain joins TRBV5-1 and TRBJ2-4; 10 bases match TRBD2. Sequenced: PBMCs. The sequence was collected from a woman aged 18 to 35 in good health and CMV-seronegative. DNA of the CDR3: TGCGCCAGCAGCTTGGGAGTAGCGGGAGGACTAAACATTCAGTACTTC. Translation gives CASSLGVAGGLNIQYF.